This T cell receptor (beta chain) emerged from a study of blood T cells in healthy people across ages. Study-wide points: Roughly linear age-related decline in beta diversity appeared, significant by age 40.

The germline V gene encodes CDR1 SGHRS and CDR2 YFSETQ. The length of the CDR3 is 14 residues. V was pared by 6 bases and J by 3 bases, with 14 bases between. Alongside a J-beta primer mix, a sample-barcoded 5' primer served in a second PCR lasting about 7 to 12 cycles. Carrying 12 random nucleotides, a template-switch adaptor labeled each individual cDNA molecule. TCRdb re-called the 5' RACE reads with MiXCR, one entry per CDR3 protein. The table includes about a million distinct CDR3 sequences, roughly half detected once. Regarding this clonotype: The antigen remains unidentified.

V gene TRBV5-1 combines with J gene TRBJ2-3, with D possibly being TRBD2 (5 bases). The sequencing sample was made of blood. This clonotype was sampled from a woman aged 55-70 years in good health. Here the CDR3 DNA reads TGCGCCAGCACTTTGTCCCGGGAAACAGATACGCAGTATTTT. It translates to CASTLSRETDTQYF.